The T cell receptor beta chain under discussion was sequenced for a study of CD8 T cells in Susac syndrome. The CDR3 has 14 amino acids. With 6 bases removed from V and 8 bases from J, the gap between germline ends came to 14 bases. With random hexamers, reverse transcription was performed on about 0.45 to 1 ug of RNA. Via MiXCR, TCRdb re-called the immunoSEQ multiplex PCR reads, giving one row per CDR3 protein. The repertoire holds about 150,000 distinct CDR3 sequences, with roughly 94% as singletons. The chain recombines TRBV23-1 with TRBJ1-6; D is possibly TRBD1 (6 bases). TRBV23-1 is labeled an ORF, and its function is uncertain. Sequencing was performed on CD8+ T cells from PBMCs. The clonotype comes from a human donor with multiple sclerosis. CDR3 in amino acids: CASRRRQVDSPLHF. The CDR3 DNA follows: TGCGCCAGCAGACGGAGACAGGTTGATTCACCCCTCCACTTT.